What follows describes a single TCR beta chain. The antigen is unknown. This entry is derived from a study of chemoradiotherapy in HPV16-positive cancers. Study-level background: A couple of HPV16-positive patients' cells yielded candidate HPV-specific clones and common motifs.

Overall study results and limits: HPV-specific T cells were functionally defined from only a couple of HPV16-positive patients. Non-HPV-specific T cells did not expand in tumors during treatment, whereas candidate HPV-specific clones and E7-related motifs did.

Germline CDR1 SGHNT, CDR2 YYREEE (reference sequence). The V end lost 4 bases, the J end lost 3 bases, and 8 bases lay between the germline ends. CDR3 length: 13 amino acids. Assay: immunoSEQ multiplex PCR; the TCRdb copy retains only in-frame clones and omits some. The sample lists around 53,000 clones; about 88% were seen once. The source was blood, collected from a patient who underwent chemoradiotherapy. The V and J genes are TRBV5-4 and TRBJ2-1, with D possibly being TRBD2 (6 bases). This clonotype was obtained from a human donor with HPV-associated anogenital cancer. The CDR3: CASSPGVYNEQFF. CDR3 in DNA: TGTGCCAGCAGCCCGGGGGTCTACAATGAGCAGTTCTTC.